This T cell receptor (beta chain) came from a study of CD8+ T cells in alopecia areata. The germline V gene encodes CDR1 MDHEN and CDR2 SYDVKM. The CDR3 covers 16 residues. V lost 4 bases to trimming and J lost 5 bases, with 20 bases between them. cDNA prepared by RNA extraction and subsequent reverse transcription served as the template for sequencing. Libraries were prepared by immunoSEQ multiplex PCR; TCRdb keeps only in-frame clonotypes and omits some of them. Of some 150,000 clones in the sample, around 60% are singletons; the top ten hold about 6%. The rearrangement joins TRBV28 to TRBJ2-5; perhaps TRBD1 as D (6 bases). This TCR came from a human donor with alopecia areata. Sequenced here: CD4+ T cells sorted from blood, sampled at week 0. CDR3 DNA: TGTGCCAGCAGTTCCCTGACAGGCGCCACGTTGGAGACCCAGTACTTC. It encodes CASSSLTGATLETQYF.